These 19 T cell receptor beta chains were all obtained from the same sample, sequenced in a study of cytomegalovirus exposure and HLA in healthy donors. The PCR was carried out with 60 Vbeta primers and 13 Jbeta primers. Measured with immunoSEQ multiplex PCR; TCRdb has only the in-frame clones, and not every one. The sample holds some 110,000 clones. The sample consisted of PBMCs. Receptors were obtained from a man aged 25 to 40 in good health and CMV-seronegative.

The chain uses TRBV28 and TRBJ2-7; perhaps TRBD1 as D (6 bases). CDR3 size: 14 residues. Germline V gives CDR1 MDHEN, CDR2 SYDVKM. V lost 6 bases, J lost 0 bases, and 12 bases lay in between. CDR3 nucleotides: TGTGCCAGCAGACGACCGGACAGCTCCTACGAGCAGTACTTC. It yields the protein CASRRPDSSYEQYF.

The V gene is TRBV30, the J gene TRBJ2-1, with TRBD2 identical over 13 bases. The CDR3 is 15 residues long. J lost 6 bases, V lost 0 bases, and 2 bases had no gene match. Germline CDR1 and CDR2: GTSNPN and SVGIG (reference sequence). CDR3 nucleotide sequence: TGTGCCTGGAGTGTCGGACTAGCGGGGGTCAATGAGCAGTTCTTC. Its translation: CAWSVGLAGVNEQFF. The full variable domain, rest sourced from reference TRBV30 and TRBJ2-1, is SQTIHQWPATLVQPVGSPLSLECTVEGTSNPNLYWYRQAAGRGLQLLFYSVGIGQISSEVPQNLSASRPQDRQFILSSKKLLLSDSGFYLCAWSVGLAGVNEQFFGPGTRLTVL.

The V gene is TRBV9, the J gene TRBJ2-3; D unclear. Trimming removed 4 bases from V and 6 bases from J, with 6 bases in between. This CDR3 spans 11 amino acids. Germline CDR1 is SGDLS and CDR2 is YYNGEE. The CDR3 sequence is CASSPRDTQYF. The CDR3 DNA follows: TGTGCCAGCAGCCCCCGGGATACGCAGTATTTT.

The V call is TRBV28, the J call TRBJ1-5; TRBD1 agrees at 7 bases. The CDR3 spans 14 residues. Germline V CDR1 and CDR2: MDHEN, SYDVKM. Trimming removed 7 bases from V and 0 bases from J; junction bases left unmatched: 3. The CDR3 nucleotides are TGTGCCAGCATTGGGACAGATAGCAATCAGCCCCAGCATTTT. Encoded protein: CASIGTDSNQPQHF.

The DNA for the CDR3 is TGTGCCAGCAGCTCGGTAAGAACTGAAGCTTTCTTT. It is translated as CASSSVRTEAFF. The J gene is TRBJ1-1, the V gene TRBV7-6; D unresolved. This CDR3 spans 12 amino acids. Germline V gene data show CDR1 as SGHVS and CDR2 as FNYEAQ. V was cut by 4 bases and J by 5 bases, with 8 bases left in between.

The DNA for the CDR3 is TGCGCCAGCAGCCCCACCCGGGACAGGGGGGGGTATAATTCACCCCTCCACTTT. This sequence encodes CASSPTRDRGGYNSPLHF. This chain connects TRBV4-1 to TRBJ1-6; TRBD1 agrees at 11 bases. Losses at the gene ends were 4 bases for V and 4 bases for J; bases not matched to a gene: 9. The CDR3 loop spans 18 amino acids. The germline CDR1 and CDR2 sequences are MGHRA and YSYEKL.

The rearrangement joins TRBV2 to TRBJ1-5; D is ambiguous. Germline V CDR1 and CDR2: SNHLY, FYNNEI. CDR3 length: 13 residues. Trimming cost V 7 bases and J 6 bases, with 13 bases left between them. The CDR3 loop is CASKGEGPQPQHF. The CDR3, as DNA: TGTGCCAGCAAAGGAGAGGGCCCTCAGCCCCAGCATTTT.

The V and J genes are TRBV5-6 and TRBJ2-7; TRBD1 aligns across 8 bases. The junction had 4 bases not matched to a gene; V was cut back by 8 bases and J by 0 bases. Germline CDR1 and CDR2: SGHDT and YYEEEE. The CDR3 loop spans 13 amino acids. Written as DNA, the CDR3 is TGTGCCAGTTGCCAGGGGGCCTCCTACGAGCAGTACTTC. Residues: CASCQGASYEQYF.

The chain has TRBV7-9 and TRBJ1-2, with 7 bases fitting TRBD1. The germline V gene has CDR1 SEHNR and CDR2 FQNEAQ (reference sequence). The ends lost 7 bases at V and 2 bases at J; junction bases unmatched: 13. This CDR3 comprises 16 residues. Here the CDR3 reads CASNPSALQGNYGYTF. The CDR3 coding sequence is TGTGCCAGCAACCCCTCAGCGCTACAGGGGAACTATGGCTACACCTTC.

The chain couples TRBV6-5 to TRBJ2-7; 9 bases map to TRBD1. V shed 4 bases, J shed 3 bases, and the junction held 4 bases outside the gene matches. This CDR3 region has 14 residues. Per the germline V gene, CDR1 is MNHEY and CDR2 is SVGAGI. As DNA, the CDR3 is TGTGCCAGCAGTTTCGGGACAGGGAACTACGAGCAGTACTTC. Translated: CASSFGTGNYEQYF.

The DNA of the CDR3 is TGTGCCAGCAGCCTTAACCTGGGAGGTTACGAGCAGTACTTC. Translated: CASSLNLGGYEQYF. The chain has TRBV4-2 and TRBJ2-7, with D tentatively TRBD2 (6 bases). The germline V and J ends were trimmed by 4 bases and 4 bases, with 14 bases remaining between them. The CDR3 covers 14 residues. In germline, CDR1 is LGHNA, CDR2 YNFKEQ.

V and J are TRBV11-1 and TRBJ1-5, with D uncertain. The germline CDR1 and CDR2 sequences are SGHAT and FQDESV (reference sequence). With 0 bases removed from V and 4 bases from J, the gap between germline ends came to 4 bases. CDR3 length: 13 residues. Written as DNA, the CDR3 is TGTGCCAGCAGCTTAGCCGGGAATCAGCCCCAGCATTTT. This encodes CASSLAGNQPQHF. Full variable domain (outside the CDR3, taken from reference TRBV11-1 and TRBJ1-5): EAEVAQSPRYKITEKSQAVAFWCDPISGHATLYWYRQILGQGPELLVQFQDESVVDDSQLPKDRFSAERLKGVDSTLKIQPAELGDSAMYLCASSLAGNQPQHFGDGTRLSIL.

The chain recombines TRBV2 with TRBJ1-5; D might be TRBD1 (6 bases). V lost 2 bases and J 7 bases, leaving 15 bases between the germline ends. The V gene's germline CDR1 is SNHLY and CDR2 FYNNEI. The CDR3 length is 15 residues. CDR3 region: CASSEYRDNGQPQHF. CDR3 nucleotide sequence: TGTGCCAGCAGTGAATACCGGGACAATGGCCAGCCCCAGCATTTT.

The V gene is TRBV2, the J gene TRBJ2-1; TRBD2 matches 10 bases. Unmatched junction bases numbered 6, after V lost 2 bases and J lost 5 bases. Per the germline V gene, CDR1 is SNHLY and CDR2 is FYNNEI. The CDR3 covers 16 residues. CDR3 region: CASSESELAGNNEQFF. The CDR3 DNA reads as TGTGCCAGCAGTGAATCAGAACTAGCGGGGAACAATGAGCAGTTCTTC.

This rearrangement joins TRBV10-1 to TRBJ2-1, with 8 bases fitting TRBD2. The germline gives CDR1 WNHNN, CDR2 SYGVQD (reference sequence). Germline trimming cut 11 bases from V and 8 bases from J; bases unmatched to any gene: 5. The CDR3 loop spans 11 amino acids. Here the CDR3 DNA reads TGCGCCGGGACTAGGTTCGATGAGCAGTTCTTC. Amino acid sequence: CAGTRFDEQFF.

This sequence joins TRBV5-6 and TRBJ2-1; no reliable D call. Trimming took 0 bases from V and 0 from J, leaving 7 bases between them. This CDR3 region has 15 residues. Germline CDR1 SGHDT, CDR2 YYEEEE. DNA of the CDR3: TGTGCCAGCAGCTTGGGAAGCGTCTCCTACAATGAGCAGTTCTTC. Protein sequence: CASSLGSVSYNEQFF.

This chain links TRBV5-1 with TRBJ1-4; 8 bases line up with TRBD1. The germline V gene has CDR1 SGHRS and CDR2 YFSETQ. The CDR3 has 17 residues. V lost 0 bases to trimming and J lost 0 bases; unmatched junction nucleotides: 4. The DNA for the CDR3 is TGCGCCAGCAGCTTGGACAGGGGGACACCAACTAATGAAAAACTGTTTTTT. The encoded protein is CASSLDRGTPTNEKLFF.

The chain uses TRBV19 and TRBJ1-2, with unresolved D. Germline V gene lookup returns CDR1 LNHDA and CDR2 SQIVND (reference sequence). V was shortened by 7 bases and J by 8 bases, with 20 bases between the two germline ends. CDR3 size: 14 residues. The CDR3 DNA follows: TGTGCCAGTACCCCCGGCGGGCTTACAAACGGCTACACCTTC. Protein product: CASTPGGLTNGYTF.

This CDR3 is CAISDPGRRDEKLFF. The CDR3 DNA sequence: TGTGCCATCAGTGACCCGGGGAGGAGGGATGAAAAACTGTTTTTT. V gene TRBV10-3 combines with J gene TRBJ1-4; D ambiguous. CDR3 length: 15 amino acids. V was pared by 3 bases and J by 6 bases, with 14 bases between. CDR1 and CDR2 (germline): ENHRY, SYGVKD.